The entry below describes one TCR beta chain. Which antigen it targets is not known. Base-call qualities are not available, and no considerably larger clone is one nucleotide away. TCRbeta CDR3 regions were amplified from genomic DNA using the immunoSEQ Assay, a bias-controlled multiplex PCR. The study's own analysis went as follows. The number of nucleated cells in each sample was estimated from the amplification of reference gene primers within the assay. Sequence reads were collapsed and filtered to measure the absolute abundance of every unique TCRbeta CDR3 rearrangement. For each sample, productive Simpson clonality was calculated by taking the square root of Simpson's diversity index across productive rearrangements. In its TCRdb copy, this immuneACCESS table keeps in-frame sequences only and misses some clones. Where compared with another copy, unresolved V genes explain less than half of these, and the others have no known cause. V and J calls plus clone size are reproduced from that table; the DNA served to infer D and trimming. This sample gives 50,000 to 80,000 clones in total; about 88% of them show up just once. Over 9% of the sample goes to the ten largest clones.

In the prospective study, participants were 18 to 89 years old, resided in 24 geographic areas of the United States, and were enrolled through a virtual design. In the prospective study, cohorts were assigned on the basis of participant-reported clinical history obtained from a screening survey and a study questionnaire. Recovered participants in ImmuneRACE Cohort 3 were defined by two consecutive negative NP/OP PCR tests, clearance by a healthcare professional, or resolution of symptoms. Each participant in the prospective study had whole blood, serum and a nasopharyngeal or oropharyngeal swab collected by mobile phlebotomists. Prospective study participants could optionally give additional blood draws and questionnaires over an approximately 2-month period. Before DNA extraction, prospective study blood samples were shipped either frozen or at room temperature. The junction shows trimming of 1 base on V and 1 base on J, and the gene matches do not reach 3 bases of it. In the germline V gene (reference sequence), CDR1 corresponds to SGHNT and CDR2 to YYREEE. The CDR3 contains 15 residues, cysteine and phenylalanine counted. Only CDR3 DNA remains: 45 bases, in frame from the first base.

This specimen belongs to a study of blood T cell repertoires in COVID-19 (TCRdb year 2020). About the investigation overall: The collaborator samples originated in the United States, Italy and Spain and spanned the acute and convalescent phases of COVID-19. The prospective study material was composed of cDNA or gDNA derived from T cells, B-cell-depleted T cells, or PBMCs. Deeply sampled blood TCRbeta repertoires from subjects exposed to, actively infected with, or recovered from COVID-19 were included in the dataset. The repertoires were released in a freely available public database meant as a resource for research on the immune response to SARS-CoV-2. Samples came from the ongoing ImmuneRACE study (first 160 participants) plus 1,254 subjects from 6 global collaborators. Sample metadata almost always included a de-identified subject ID, COVID-19 status, age in years and sex. Where available, HLA class I and class II types were taken from metadata supplied by the sample provider and were not determined by assay-based typing. Paper-wide results and their limitations: The amount of clinical and demographic metadata varied by source and participant and was provided uncurated.

The V and J segments used are TRBV5-4 and TRBJ2-5; 8 junctional bases match TRBD2. The source of this sequence is a middle-aged woman who had recovered from COVID-19. The sequenced sample consisted of PBMCs or T cells enriched from blood (not recorded which). CDR3 region: CASSLPGGSQETQYF. The DNA reads TGTGCCAGCAGCTTGCCGGGGGGGAGCCAAGAGACCCAGTACTTC.